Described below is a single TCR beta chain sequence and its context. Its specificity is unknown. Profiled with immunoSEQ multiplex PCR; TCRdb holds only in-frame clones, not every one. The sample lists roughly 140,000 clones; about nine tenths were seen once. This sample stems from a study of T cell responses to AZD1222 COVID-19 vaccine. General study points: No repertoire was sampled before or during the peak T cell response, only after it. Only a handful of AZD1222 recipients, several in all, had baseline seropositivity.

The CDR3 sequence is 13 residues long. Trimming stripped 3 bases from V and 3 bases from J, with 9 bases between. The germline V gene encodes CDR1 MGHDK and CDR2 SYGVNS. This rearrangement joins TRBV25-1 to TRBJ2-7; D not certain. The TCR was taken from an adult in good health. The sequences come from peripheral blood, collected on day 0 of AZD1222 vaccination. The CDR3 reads CASSDVGNYEQYF. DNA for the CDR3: TGTGCCAGCAGTGATGTAGGGAACTACGAGCAGTACTTC.